Following are 16 T cell receptor beta chains from one sample sequenced in a study of metastatic and nonmetastatic thyroid tumors. MiXCR was used by TCRdb to re-call the PCR reads. The profile shows 32,000 or so clones, less than 20% of them singletons. Treatment of any kind had been given to no patient before thyroid surgery. Input material: blood. The source is a female donor with papillary thyroid cancer or a benign thyroid nodule (not recorded which). Some clones in this sample may be carry-over from other donors' samples.

This clone was seen repeatedly, ten times or more. The V call is TRBV6-1, the J call TRBJ1-2, with 8 nucleotides matching TRBD1. CDR1 and CDR2 (germline): MNHNS, SASEGT. Trimming cost V 5 bases and J 3 bases; bases outside gene matches: 8. The CDR3 runs 15 residues. The CDR3 coding sequence is TGTGCCAGCAGTACCCGGACAGGGAGTGACTATGGCTACACCTTC. Its translation is CASSTRTGSDYGYTF.

The chain carries TRBV11-3 and TRBJ1-2; D is unresolved. The V gene's germline CDR1 is SGHNT and CDR2 YENEEA. The CDR3 totals 14 residues. The V end lost 1 base, the J end lost 7 bases, and 13 bases lay between the germline ends. Here the CDR3 DNA reads TGTGCCAGCAGCTTAGTTATGGGGTCTTCTGGCTACACCTTC. This gives the protein CASSLVMGSSGYTF.

The chain recombines TRBV12-3 or TRBV12-4 with TRBJ1-1; 9 bases line up with TRBD1. The ends lost 6 bases at V and 5 bases at J; junction bases unmatched: 7. The CDR3 loop spans 14 amino acids. For the CDR3, the DNA is TGTGCCAGCAGCAACACAGGGGGCGGTACTGAAGCTTTCTTT. Its protein product is CASSNTGGGTEAFF.

V usage is TRBV19 and J usage is TRBJ2-4; D not certain. The CDR3 consists of 12 residues. The V end was cut by 7 bases, the J end by 16 bases, with 20 bases between. Looked up from germline, CDR1 is LNHDA and CDR2 is SQIVND (reference sequence). This CDR3 reads CASNLRALGDYF. In DNA form, the CDR3 reads TGTGCCAGTAATCTCCGGGCCCTCGGAGACTACTTC.

There are many counts of this clone. This rearrangement joins TRBV19 to TRBJ1-2; D gene uncertain. Between the trimmed V and J ends, which lost 8 bases and 3 bases, there was a span of 16 bases. Germline loops: CDR1 LNHDA, CDR2 SQIVND (reference sequence). The CDR3 runs 14 residues. In nucleotides, the CDR3 is TGTGCCAGTGAAAACGGACGTTTCGACTATGGCTACACCTTC. The encoded protein is CASENGRFDYGYTF. Using reference TRBV19 and TRBJ1-2 for the parts outside the CDR3, the full variable domain is DGGITQSPKYLFRKEGQNVTLSCEQNLNHDAMYWYRQDPGQGLRLIYYSQIVNDFQKGDIAEGYSVSREKKESFPLTVTSAQKNPTAFYLCASENGRFDYGYTFGSGTRLTVV.

Note on this clone: Mismatch with germline at one junction end may stem from a read error. DNA of the CDR3: TGTGTCAGCAGTGAAGCGTACAATGAGCAGTTCTTC. Its protein is CVSSEAYNEQFF. The chain has TRBV2 and TRBJ2-1; D remains ambiguous. This CDR3 spans 12 amino acids. CDR1 and CDR2 (germline): SNHLY, FYNNEI. Variable domain in full (rest from reference TRBV2 and TRBJ2-1): EPEVTQTPSHQVTQMGQEVILRCVPISNHLYFYWYRQILGQKVEFLVSFYNNEISEKSEIFDDQFSVERPDGSNFTLKIRSTKLEDSAMYFCVSSEAYNEQFFGPGTRLTVL.

This clone has more than one count but fewer than ten. The chain joins TRBV12-5 to TRBJ2-1; 7 nucleotides align to TRBD1. Germline-derived CDR1 and CDR2 are LGHNT and FRNRAP. The CDR3 has 14 amino acids. V was clipped by 2 bases and J by 9 bases; unmatched bases: 7. As DNA, the CDR3 is TGTGCTAGTGGTTTGTGGCAGGGGGTGGGTGAGCAGTTCTTC. This gives the protein CASGLWQGVGEQFF. Together with reference TRBV12-5 and TRBJ2-1, the CDR3 gives the full variable domain: DARVTQTPRHKVTEMGQEVTMRCQPILGHNTVFWYRQTMMQGLELLAYFRNRAPLDDSGMPKDRFSAEMPDATLATLKIQPSEPRDSAVYFCASGLWQGVGEQFFGPGTRLTVL.

V is TRBV10-3 and J is TRBJ1-2; no clear D. Germline CDR1 is ENHRY and CDR2 is SYGVKD. V was clipped by 4 bases and J by 0 bases, with 6 bases between them. The CDR3 loop spans 13 amino acids. CDR3 residues: CAISGEANYGYTF. The CDR3 DNA reads as TGTGCCATCAGTGGGGAAGCTAACTATGGCTACACCTTC.

This clone was observed at least ten times. This chain uses TRBV5-1 with TRBJ1-6; no clear D. The V end was cut by 0 bases, the J end by 5 bases, with 6 bases between. The CDR3 consists of 14 residues. CDR1 SGHRS and CDR2 YFSETQ come from the germline V gene. The CDR3 DNA is TGCGCCAGCAGCTTGGGGGGAGATAATTCACCCCTCCACTTT. This codes for CASSLGGDNSPLHF.

The chain has TRBV6-1 and TRBJ2-7, with D possibly matching TRBD2 (5 bases). Germline V gives CDR1 MNHNS, CDR2 SASEGT. This CDR3 comprises 13 residues. V lost 7 bases to trimming and J lost 6 bases, with 16 bases between them. The CDR3 region is CASTDGIDGEQYF. The CDR3 DNA sequence: TGTGCCAGCACCGACGGGATCGATGGCGAGCAGTACTTC.

This clone has a handful of counts. J is TRBJ1-2 and V is TRBV6-2 or TRBV6-3, with D maybe TRBD1 (5 bases). Germline lookup yields CDR1 MNHEY and CDR2 SVGEGT. The CDR3 sequence is 12 residues long. The V end lost 6 bases, the J end lost 3 bases, and 8 bases lay between the germline ends. The CDR3 spells CASSQGDYGYTF. In DNA form, the CDR3 reads TGTGCCAGCAGCCAGGGAGACTATGGCTACACCTTC.

J is TRBJ2-7 and V is TRBV6-1; 9 bases map to TRBD1. CDR1 and CDR2 (germline): MNHNS, SASEGT. V lost 6 bases, J lost 6 bases, and 12 bases stayed unmatched. This CDR3 contains 15 residues. This CDR3 reads CASSPEGQGAGEQYF. As DNA, the CDR3 is TGTGCCAGCAGCCCAGAGGGACAGGGAGCTGGCGAGCAGTACTTC.

Only a few counts were recorded for this clone. A single base separates this from a much larger clone, so it may be a read error. CDR3 amino acids: CASTWSWPEQFF. In nucleotides, the CDR3 is TGTGCCAGCACCTGGTCGTGGCCGGAGCAGTTCTTC. The chain combines TRBV2 with TRBJ2-1; D is ambiguous. From germline, CDR1 is SNHLY and CDR2 FYNNEI. V was pared by 7 bases and J by 10 bases, with 14 bases between. CDR3 length: 12 residues. Looking up the rest from reference TRBV2 and TRBJ2-1 gives the full variable domain: EPEVTQTPSHQVTQMGQEVILRCVPISNHLYFYWYRQILGQKVEFLVSFYNNEISEKSEIFDDQFSVERPDGSNFTLKIRSTKLEDSAMYFCASTWSWPEQFFGPGTRLTVL.

In this sample, this clone turned up many times. The V gene is TRBV5-4, the J gene TRBJ2-5; D unclear. V lost 4 bases and J lost 2, with 15 bases in between. The CDR3 consists of 15 residues. CDR1 and CDR2 from the germline V gene are SGHNT and YYREEE (reference sequence). The CDR3 DNA reads as TGTGCCAGCAGCCCCACGCCGAGCGCGCAAGAGACCCAGTACTTC. Amino acids: CASSPTPSAQETQYF.

This clone has a handful of counts. In nucleotides, the CDR3 is TGTGCCAGCAGTTTACAGGGGAAAGACAATGAGCAGTTCTTC. This translates into CASSLQGKDNEQFF. This rearrangement joins TRBV27 to TRBJ2-1, with a possible D match to TRBD1 (6 bases). V was pared by 2 bases and J by 5 bases, with 10 bases between. Germline CDR1 is MNHEY and CDR2 is SMNVEV (reference sequence). CDR3 length equals 14 residues.

This clone has ten or more counts. As DNA, the CDR3 is TGTGCCATCAGTGATGTCAATCCGCCTGAAGCTTTCTTT. As protein: CAISDVNPPEAFF. J is TRBJ1-1 and V is TRBV10-3, with D unclear. CDR3 size: 13 residues. CDR1 is ENHRY, CDR2 SYGVKD, per germline. Between the trimmed V and J ends, which lost 3 bases and 6 bases, there was a span of 11 bases.